At least ten counts were recorded for the clone carrying this T cell receptor (beta chain). The V segment lost 5 bases and the J segment 0 bases; nucleotides outside the gene matches: 5. CDR3 length: 16 amino acids. Germline CDR1 reads SGHVS; CDR2 reads FNYEAQ. This sample stems from a study of early T cells in non-severe SARS-CoV-2 infection. TCRdb processed the 5' RACE reads anew with MiXCR; each CDR3 protein has one entry. The data hold fewer than 80,000 distinct CDR3 sequences, with about 4.9% observed a single time. This sample comprised whole blood, obtained at baseline. This receptor was identified in an adult who was a healthcare worker with PCR-confirmed SARS-CoV-2 infection or an uninfected control (not recorded which). The donor label of this sample is uncertain. The J gene is TRBJ2-2, the V gene TRBV7-6, with 8 bases lining up with TRBD1. The CDR3 loop reads CASSLRQGPNTGELFF. In DNA form, the CDR3 reads TGTGCCAGCAGCCTAAGACAGGGGCCGAACACCGGGGAGCTGTTTTTT.